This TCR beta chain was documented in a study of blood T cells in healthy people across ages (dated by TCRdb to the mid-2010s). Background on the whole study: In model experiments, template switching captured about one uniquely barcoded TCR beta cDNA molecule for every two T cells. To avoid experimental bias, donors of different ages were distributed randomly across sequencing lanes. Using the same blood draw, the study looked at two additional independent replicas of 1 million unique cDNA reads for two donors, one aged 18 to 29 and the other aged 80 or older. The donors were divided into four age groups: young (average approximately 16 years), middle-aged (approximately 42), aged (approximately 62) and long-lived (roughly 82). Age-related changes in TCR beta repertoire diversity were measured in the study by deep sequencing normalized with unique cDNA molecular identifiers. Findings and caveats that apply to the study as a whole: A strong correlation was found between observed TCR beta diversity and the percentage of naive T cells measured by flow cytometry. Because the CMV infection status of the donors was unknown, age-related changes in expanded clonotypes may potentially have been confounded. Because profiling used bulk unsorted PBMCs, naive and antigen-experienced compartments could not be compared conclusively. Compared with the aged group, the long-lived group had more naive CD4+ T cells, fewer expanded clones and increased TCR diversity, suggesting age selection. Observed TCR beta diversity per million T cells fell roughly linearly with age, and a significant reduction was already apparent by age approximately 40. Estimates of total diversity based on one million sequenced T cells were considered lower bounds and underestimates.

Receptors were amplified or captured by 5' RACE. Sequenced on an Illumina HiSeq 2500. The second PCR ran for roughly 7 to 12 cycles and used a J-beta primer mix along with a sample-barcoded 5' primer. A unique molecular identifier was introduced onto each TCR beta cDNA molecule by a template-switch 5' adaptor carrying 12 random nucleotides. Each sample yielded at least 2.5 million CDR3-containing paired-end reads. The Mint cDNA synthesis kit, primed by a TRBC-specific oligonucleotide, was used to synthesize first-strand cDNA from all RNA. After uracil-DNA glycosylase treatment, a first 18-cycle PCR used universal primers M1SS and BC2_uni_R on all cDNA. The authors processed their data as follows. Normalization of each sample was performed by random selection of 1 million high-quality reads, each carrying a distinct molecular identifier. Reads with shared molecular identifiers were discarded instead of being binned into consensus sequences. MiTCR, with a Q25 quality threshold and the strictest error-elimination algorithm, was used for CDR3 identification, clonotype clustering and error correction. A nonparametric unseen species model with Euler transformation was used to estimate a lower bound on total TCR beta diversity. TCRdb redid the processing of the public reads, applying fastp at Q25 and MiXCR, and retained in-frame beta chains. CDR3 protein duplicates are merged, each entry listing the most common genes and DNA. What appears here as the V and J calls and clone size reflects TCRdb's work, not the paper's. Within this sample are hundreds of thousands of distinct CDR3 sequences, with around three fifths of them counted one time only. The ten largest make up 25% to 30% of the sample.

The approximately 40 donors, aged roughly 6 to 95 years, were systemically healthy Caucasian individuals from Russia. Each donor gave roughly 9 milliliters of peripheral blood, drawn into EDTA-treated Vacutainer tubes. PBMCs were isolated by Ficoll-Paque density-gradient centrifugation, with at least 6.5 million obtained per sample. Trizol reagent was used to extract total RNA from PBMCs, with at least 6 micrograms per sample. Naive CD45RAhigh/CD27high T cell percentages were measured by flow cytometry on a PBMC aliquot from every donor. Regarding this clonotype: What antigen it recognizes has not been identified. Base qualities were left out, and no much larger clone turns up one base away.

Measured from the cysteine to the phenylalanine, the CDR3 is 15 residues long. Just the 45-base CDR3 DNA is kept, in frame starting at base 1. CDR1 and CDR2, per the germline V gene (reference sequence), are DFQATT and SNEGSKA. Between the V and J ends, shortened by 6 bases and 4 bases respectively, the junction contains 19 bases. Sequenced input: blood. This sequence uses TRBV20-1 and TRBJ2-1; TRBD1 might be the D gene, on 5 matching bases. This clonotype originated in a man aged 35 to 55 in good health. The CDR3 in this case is CSAAHPTAEYNEQFF. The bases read TGCAGTGCAGCACACCCGACAGCCGAGTACAATGAGCAGTTCTTC.